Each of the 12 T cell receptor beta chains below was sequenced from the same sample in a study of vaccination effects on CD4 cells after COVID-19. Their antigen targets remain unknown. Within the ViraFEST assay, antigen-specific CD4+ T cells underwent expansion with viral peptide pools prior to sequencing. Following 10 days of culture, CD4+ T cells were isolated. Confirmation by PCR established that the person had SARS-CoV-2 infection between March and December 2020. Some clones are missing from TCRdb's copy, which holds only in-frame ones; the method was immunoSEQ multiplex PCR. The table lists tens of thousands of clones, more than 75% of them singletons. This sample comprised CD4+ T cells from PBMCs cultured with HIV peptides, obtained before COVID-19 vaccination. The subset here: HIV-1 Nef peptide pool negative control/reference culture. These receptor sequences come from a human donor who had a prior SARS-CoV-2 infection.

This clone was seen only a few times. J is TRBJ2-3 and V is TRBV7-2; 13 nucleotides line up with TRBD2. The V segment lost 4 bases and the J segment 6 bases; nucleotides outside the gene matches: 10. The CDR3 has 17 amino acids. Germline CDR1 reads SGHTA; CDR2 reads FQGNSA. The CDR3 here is CASSYAILAGGPDTQYF. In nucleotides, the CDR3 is TGTGCCAGCAGCTACGCGATACTAGCGGGGGGGCCGGATACGCAGTATTTT.

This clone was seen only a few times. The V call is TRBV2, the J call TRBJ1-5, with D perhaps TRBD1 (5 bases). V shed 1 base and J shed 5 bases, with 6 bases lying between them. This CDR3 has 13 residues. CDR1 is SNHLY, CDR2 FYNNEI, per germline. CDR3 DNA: TGTGCCAGCAGTGAAGGAGGGGATCAGCCCCAGCATTTT. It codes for CASSEGGDQPQHF. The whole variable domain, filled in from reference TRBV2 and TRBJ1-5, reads EPEVTQTPSHQVTQMGQEVILRCVPISNHLYFYWYRQILGQKVEFLVSFYNNEISEKSEIFDDQFSVERPDGSNFTLKIRSTKLEDSAMYFCASSEGGDQPQHFGDGTRLSIL.

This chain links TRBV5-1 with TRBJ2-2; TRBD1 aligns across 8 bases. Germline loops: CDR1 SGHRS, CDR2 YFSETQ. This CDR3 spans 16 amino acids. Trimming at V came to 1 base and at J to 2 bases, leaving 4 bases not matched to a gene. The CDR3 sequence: CASSLYPGGNTGELFF. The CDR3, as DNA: TGCGCCAGCAGCTTGTACCCAGGGGGCAACACCGGGGAGCTGTTTTTT.

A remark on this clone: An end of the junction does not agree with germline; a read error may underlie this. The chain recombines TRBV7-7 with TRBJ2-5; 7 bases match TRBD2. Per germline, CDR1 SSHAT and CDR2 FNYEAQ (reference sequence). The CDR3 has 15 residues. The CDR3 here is CASSPTPSGQETQYF. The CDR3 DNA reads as TGTGCTAGCAGCCCGACCCCTAGCGGCCAAGAGACCCAGTACTTC.

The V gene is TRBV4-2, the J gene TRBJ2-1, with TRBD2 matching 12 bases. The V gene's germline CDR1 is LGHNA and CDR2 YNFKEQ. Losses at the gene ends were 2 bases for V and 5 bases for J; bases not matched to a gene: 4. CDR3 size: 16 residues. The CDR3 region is CASSQTLAGGNNEQFF. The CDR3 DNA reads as TGTGCCAGCAGCCAAACTCTAGCGGGGGGGAACAATGAGCAGTTCTTC.

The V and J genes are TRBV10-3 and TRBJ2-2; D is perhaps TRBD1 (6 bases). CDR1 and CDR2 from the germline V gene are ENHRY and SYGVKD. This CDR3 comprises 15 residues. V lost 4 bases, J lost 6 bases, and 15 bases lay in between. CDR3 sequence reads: CAISGYGTKAGELFF. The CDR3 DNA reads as TGTGCCATCAGTGGGTATGGGACAAAGGCCGGGGAGCTGTTTTTT.

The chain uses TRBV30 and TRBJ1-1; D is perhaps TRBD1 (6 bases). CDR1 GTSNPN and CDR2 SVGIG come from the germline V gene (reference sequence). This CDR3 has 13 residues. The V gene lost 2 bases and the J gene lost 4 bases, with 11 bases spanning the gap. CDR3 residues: CAWSKAGVTEAFF. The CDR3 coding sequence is TGTGCCTGGAGTAAGGCAGGGGTCACTGAAGCTTTCTTT.

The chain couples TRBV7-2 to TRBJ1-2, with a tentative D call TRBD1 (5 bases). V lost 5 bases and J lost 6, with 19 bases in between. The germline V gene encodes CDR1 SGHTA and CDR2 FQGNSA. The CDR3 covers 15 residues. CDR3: CASSQRTTGRNGYTF. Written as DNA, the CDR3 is TGTGCCAGCAGCCAGAGGACAACGGGACGAAATGGCTACACCTTC.

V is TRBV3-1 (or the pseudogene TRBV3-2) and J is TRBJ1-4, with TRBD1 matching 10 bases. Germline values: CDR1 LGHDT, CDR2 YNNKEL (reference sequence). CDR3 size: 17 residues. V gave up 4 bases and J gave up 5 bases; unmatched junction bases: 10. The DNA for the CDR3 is TGTGCCAGCAGCCGCCTGCCTGGACAGGGGGGAAATGAAAAACTGTTTTTT. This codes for CASSRLPGQGGNEKLFF.

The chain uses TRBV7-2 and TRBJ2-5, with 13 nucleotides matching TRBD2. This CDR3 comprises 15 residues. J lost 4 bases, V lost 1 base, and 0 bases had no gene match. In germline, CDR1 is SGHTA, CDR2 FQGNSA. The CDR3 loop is CASSLGLAGGETQYF. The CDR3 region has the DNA TGTGCCAGCAGCTTAGGACTAGCGGGAGGAGAGACCCAGTACTTC.

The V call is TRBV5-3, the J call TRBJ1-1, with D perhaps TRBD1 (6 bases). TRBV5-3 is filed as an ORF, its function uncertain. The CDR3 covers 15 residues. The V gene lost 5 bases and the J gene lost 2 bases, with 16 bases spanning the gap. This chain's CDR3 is CARSTFTGTNTEAFF. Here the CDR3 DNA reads TGTGCCAGAAGTACATTTACAGGGACTAACACTGAAGCTTTCTTT.

The CDR3: CASSLGPQVSYEQFF. The CDR3 region has the DNA TGTGCCAGCAGCTTGGGGCCCCAAGTATCTTATGAGCAGTTCTTC. The chain is built from TRBV5-4 and TRBJ2-1, with no clear D. CDR1 is SGHNT, CDR2 YYREEE, per germline (reference sequence). V was shortened by 0 bases and J by 8 bases, with 15 bases between the two germline ends. The CDR3 totals 15 residues.